The TCR beta chain described here comes from a study of cytomegalovirus exposure and HLA in healthy donors. Findings of the study overall: Among TCR sequences, most were rare, though some public TCRs appeared in many donors.

With V trimmed by 7 bases and J by 0 bases, 6 bases remained unmatched. The CDR3 has 15 amino acids. The V gene's germline CDR1 is MNHNS and CDR2 SASEGT. Primers included in the PCR were 60 Vbeta and 13 Jbeta primers. Sequenced by immunoSEQ multiplex PCR; TCRdb stores in-frame clones only, minus some. The sample has 75,000 to 90,000 clones; around 66% are singletons. With regard to this clone: Its antigen is not identified.

The clonotype was recovered from a woman in her thirties or forties in good health and CMV-seropositive. The source material was PBMCs. The V call is TRBV6-1, the J call TRBJ2-1; 7 nucleotides line up with TRBD1. The CDR3 spells CASISDRDSYNEQFF. The CDR3 DNA is TGTGCCAGCATTTCCGACAGGGACTCCTACAATGAGCAGTTCTTC.